The subject of this entry is one T cell receptor beta chain. Its antigen is not known. This entry comes from a study of radiotherapy plus CTLA-4 blockade in lung cancer. Broader study findings: Blood TCR clones of tumor origin expanded after radiotherapy plus ipilimumab. Early blood T cell clone dynamics reportedly forecast response best, with interferon-beta.

Germline V gene sequence: CDR1 MNHEY, CDR2 SVGAGI. The CDR3 has 12 residues. Trimming removed 5 bases from V and 8 bases from J; junction bases left unmatched: 5. The table came from immunoSEQ multiplex PCR; TCRdb's copy has only in-frame clones and leaves some out. The sample gives around 65,000 clones, 70% to 80% of which show up once; under 5% is in the top ten. This chain joins TRBV6-5 and TRBJ1-1; 7 bases line up with TRBD1. This material consisted of peripheral blood, taken from a patient treated with radiotherapy plus ipilimumab. This sequence was found in a human donor with non-small cell lung cancer who had a complete response to radiotherapy plus ipilimumab. CDR3 loop: CASSAGTAEAFF. The CDR3 DNA reads TGTGCCAGCAGTGCCGGGACAGCCGAAGCTTTCTTT.